Here is one T cell receptor (beta chain) with its context. The clone's antigen remains unknown. No much larger clone is present one base from it, and per-base qualities are unavailable. These data come from a study of T cell changes during pregnancy in multiple sclerosis (dated by TCRdb to about 2019). For the study in its entirety: The study looked at changes in the T cell repertoire across pregnancy in women with multiple sclerosis.

The library was made by the immunoSEQ multiplex PCR assay. Held by TCRdb, this immuneACCESS table contains in-frame sequences only and omits some clones. Under half of the omission traces to an unresolved V gene where checked; the cause of the rest is unknown. The sample yields 35,000 to 55,000 clones; 85% to 95% were counted once. The ten largest clonotypes hold about 1.5% of the sample. CDR1 MDHEN and CDR2 SYDVKM were looked up in the germline V gene. Cut back by 6 bases and 11 bases, the V and J ends lie 16 bases apart. Reading from cysteine to phenylalanine, the CDR3 counts 12 amino acids. The sequence is cut down to CDR3 DNA, 36 bases in frame from base 1.

The receptor was isolated from a female donor with multiple sclerosis, enrolled in a pregnancy study. The sample was peripheral blood. The chain employs TRBV28 and TRBJ1-1, with TRBD1 perhaps the D gene, on 6 matching bases. The nucleotide sequence is TGTGCCAGCAGCCCACAGGGCGCGGGGGCTTTCTTT. It encodes CASSPQGAGAFF.